This TCR beta chain was documented in a study of blood T cell repertoires in COVID-19. Germline V gives CDR1 LGHDT, CDR2 YNNKEL (reference sequence). The CDR3 totals 14 residues. V shed 0 bases and J 9 bases; nucleotides not matched to a gene: 3. Clones were read by immunoSEQ multiplex PCR, and TCRdb kept only the in-frame ones, dropping some. The sample holds some 160,000 clones, approximately 80% seen once. This TCR derives from a woman at least 80 years old with acute or convalescent COVID-19. The chain is built from TRBV3-1 (or the pseudogene TRBV3-2) and TRBJ2-7, with TRBD2 matching 12 bases. Material: peripheral blood. The DNA for the CDR3 is TGTGCCAGCAGCCAAGATCTAGCGGGGGGGGTGCAGTACTTC. Protein: CASSQDLAGGVQYF.